Presented here are 24 T cell receptor beta chains from one specimen sequenced in a study of spatial heterogeneity in lung cancer. Noted time point: sample taken at primary tumor resection. From the 5' RACE reads, TCRdb called clonotypes with MiXCR, one entry per CDR3 protein. The sample yields 2,000 to 2,500 distinct CDR3 sequences, roughly 7% seen once. The material sequenced was normal lung tissue next to the tumor, taken at surgery. All receptors derive from a female donor with early-stage non-small cell lung cancer.

By share of the sample, this clonotype is medium-sized (0.01 to 0.1%). The chain joins TRBV24-1 to TRBJ2-7, with 10 positions matching TRBD2. The CDR3 loop spans 15 amino acids. Germline V CDR1 and CDR2: KGHDR, SFDVKD. With V trimmed by 8 bases and J by 3 bases, 9 bases remained unmatched. CDR3 in DNA: TGTGCCACCATCGATAGCGGGAGGAGTGACTACGAGCAGTACTTC. It translates to CATIDSGRSDYEQYF.

By share, this clonotype counts as large. The rearrangement joins TRBV6-1 to TRBJ1-2; perhaps TRBD1 as D (5 bases). The CDR3 loop spans 14 amino acids. V was pared by 5 bases and J by 4 bases, with 14 bases between. Germline V lookup: CDR1 MNHNS, CDR2 SASEGT. The CDR3 region has the DNA TGTGCCAGCAGTACACAGGCCGGTGGCTATGGCTACACCTTC. Translation gives CASSTQAGGYGYTF.

This clonotype is medium-sized. V is TRBV4-1 and J is TRBJ1-1; the match to TRBD1 covers 8 bases. Trimming took 1 base from V and 4 from J; bases not matched to a gene: 5. From germline, CDR1 is MGHRA and CDR2 YSYEKL. The CDR3 runs 15 residues. DNA for the CDR3: TGCGCCAGCAGCCAAGTACAGGGGGTCGGCACTGAAGCTTTCTTT. Translation: CASSQVQGVGTEAFF.

Within the sample, this clonotype is medium-sized (0.01 to 0.1%). The V and J genes are TRBV2 and TRBJ1-5; 9 bases are a match to TRBD1. This CDR3 has 16 residues. V dropped 6 bases and J dropped 0; count of bases not matched to a gene: 6. In germline, CDR1 is SNHLY, CDR2 FYNNEI. CDR3 DNA sequence: TGTGCCAGCAGATGGACAGGGGAGGCTAGCAATCAGCCCCAGCATTTT. Translated, it gives CASRWTGEASNQPQHF.

This clonotype is classed as medium-sized (0.01 to 0.1%). The chain is built from TRBV7-8 and TRBJ1-5; D may be TRBD1 (5 bases). V was pared by 5 bases and J by 0 bases, with 17 bases between. Germline CDR1 SGHVS, CDR2 FQNEAQ. This CDR3 comprises 17 residues. CDR3 DNA sequence: TGTGCCAGCAGCCCGGGGGAGGGGTATAGTAGCAATCAGCCCCAGCATTTT. It encodes CASSPGEGYSSNQPQHF.

By sample fraction, this clonotype is medium-sized. The V call is TRBV9, the J call TRBJ1-2; the D gene is possibly TRBD1 (5 bases). Germline CDR1 is SGDLS and CDR2 is YYNGEE. V was clipped by 0 bases and J by 9 bases, with 15 bases between them. The length of the CDR3 is 14 residues. The CDR3 protein is CASSVVSRGVSYTF. The CDR3 DNA follows: TGTGCCAGCAGCGTAGTGTCCAGAGGGGTGAGCTACACCTTC.

The table lists this clonotype with a few counts. The genes are TRBV12-3 or TRBV12-4 and TRBJ1-1; D remains ambiguous. V was trimmed by 5 bases and J by 1 base, leaving 11 bases between them. CDR3 length equals 14 residues. CDR3 coding DNA: TGTGCCAGCAGTCCCCGTGGAGCGAACACTGAAGCTTTCTTT. As protein: CASSPRGANTEAFF.

In its sample, this clonotype ranks as medium-sized. The chain is built from TRBV15 and TRBJ2-3; D is uncertain. CDR3 size: 16 residues. Germline loops: CDR1 LNHNV, CDR2 YYDKDF (reference sequence). V gave up 1 base and J gave up 0 bases, with 11 bases separating them. CDR3 sequence: CATSRGMGSSTDTQYF. DNA of the CDR3: TGTGCCACCAGCAGAGGAATGGGGTCTAGCACAGATACGCAGTATTTT.

Judged by abundance, this clonotype is medium-sized. The rearrangement links TRBV25-1 to TRBJ2-7; D may correspond to TRBD1 or TRBD2 (5 bases each). Per the germline V gene, CDR1 is MGHDK and CDR2 is SYGVNS. The CDR3 has 17 residues. Trimming removed 3 bases from V and 5 bases from J, with 23 bases in between. CDR3 amino acids: CASSEDLGDVQRNEQYF. The DNA for the CDR3 is TGTGCCAGCAGTGAGGACCTGGGGGACGTACAAAGGAACGAGCAGTACTTC.

This clonotype qualifies as medium-sized. The J gene is TRBJ2-2, the V gene TRBV21-1; no DNA check was done on the table's D call, TRBD2. TRBV21-1 constitutes a pseudogene. CDR3 size: 19 residues. The CDR3 reads CASSKKLAGGPVNTGELFF. In DNA form, the CDR3 reads TGTGCCAGCAGCAAGAAACTAGCGGGAGGACCCGTAAACACCGGGGAGCTGTTTTTT.

This clonotype was seen only a few times. The V and J genes are TRBV7-2 and TRBJ2-5; 7 nucleotides align to TRBD2. The CDR3 runs 14 residues. Per germline, CDR1 SGHTA and CDR2 FQGNSA. The ends lost 2 bases at V and 5 bases at J; junction bases unmatched: 5. The CDR3 region is CASSLRLAGETQYF. The CDR3 nucleotides are TGTGCCAGCAGCTTACGACTAGCAGGGGAGACCCAGTACTTC.

This clonotype is classed as large (0.1 to 1%). The chain links TRBV27 to TRBJ2-4; D is undetermined. Germline CDR1 MNHEY, CDR2 SMNVEV (reference sequence). The V and J ends lost 5 bases and 0 bases respectively, with 14 bases between them. CDR3 length: 16 amino acids. The CDR3 DNA reads as TGTGCCAGCAGTCCCAGCCTCACTCTAGCCAAAAACATTCAGTACTTC. Amino acids: CASSPSLTLAKNIQYF.

Concerning this clonotype: The junction shows a germline mismatch at one end, possibly a read error. The chain couples TRBV11-2 to TRBJ1-6; D is possibly TRBD1 (6 bases). Germline V gene data show CDR1 as SGHAT and CDR2 as FQNNGV. This CDR3 is 15 amino acids long. CDR3 region: CASSLGQVRNSPLHF. DNA for the CDR3: TGTGCCAGCAGCTTAGGACAGGTCAGAAATTCACCCCTCCATTTT.

In its sample, this clonotype is medium-sized. This sequence joins TRBV5-1 and TRBJ2-5; perhaps D is TRBD1 or TRBD2 (5 bases each). With 6 bases removed from V and 2 bases from J, the gap between germline ends came to 14 bases. The germline gives CDR1 SGHRS, CDR2 YFSETQ. The CDR3 has 14 residues. CDR3 coding DNA: TGCGCCAGCACCAATCCGGGGCCTCAAGAGACCCAGTACTTC. Protein sequence: CASTNPGPQETQYF.

Relative to its sample, this clonotype is large. The J gene is TRBJ2-1, the V gene TRBV5-1; 16 positions match TRBD2. The CDR3 is 21 residues long. V shed 4 bases and J 1 base; nucleotides not matched to a gene: 14. The germline CDR1 and CDR2 sequences are SGHRS and YFSETQ. The CDR3 DNA reads as TGCGCCAGCAGCCCGGGATGGGGGACTAGCGGGAGGGCCGGGTCCTACAATGAGCAGTTCTTC. Translated, it gives CASSPGWGTSGRAGSYNEQFF.

Within the sample, this clonotype is large. J is TRBJ2-7 and V is TRBV13; weak D call: TRBD2 (6 bases). Germline CDR1 reads PRHDT; CDR2 reads FYEKMQ (reference sequence). Trimming cost V 5 bases and J 2 bases, with 16 bases left between them. The CDR3 has 15 residues. CDR3: CASSRGVGGTYEQYF. The CDR3 DNA reads TGTGCCAGCAGCCGAGGGGTTGGCGGGACCTACGAGCAGTACTTC.

Judged by abundance, this clonotype is medium-sized. This rearrangement joins TRBV20-1 to TRBJ1-1; 7 nucleotides line up with TRBD1. This CDR3 contains 14 residues. V shed 2 bases and J 3 bases; nucleotides not matched to a gene: 6. Germline CDR1 is DFQATT and CDR2 is SNEGSKA (reference sequence). CDR3 sequence: CSARSWDRDTEAFF. In nucleotides, the CDR3 is TGCAGTGCTAGAAGCTGGGACAGAGACACTGAAGCTTTCTTT.

In this sample, this clonotype is medium-sized. The chain employs TRBV12-3 or TRBV12-4 and TRBJ2-1; D not certain. The CDR3 runs 13 residues. V lost 6 bases to trimming and J lost 2 bases, with 8 bases between them. CDR3 amino acids: CASRSPAYNEQFF. CDR3 coding DNA: TGTGCCAGCAGGTCGCCGGCCTACAATGAGCAGTTCTTC.

The CDR3, as DNA: TGTGCCAGCAGCAACGGACAGGCCCTTGGGAAACTGTTTTTT. The encoded protein is CASSNGQALGKLFF. The chain carries TRBV5-6 and TRBJ1-4; 7 bases align to TRBD1. CDR1 SGHDT and CDR2 YYEEEE come from the germline V gene. The CDR3 has 14 residues. With V trimmed by 4 bases and J by 11 bases, 11 bases remained unmatched.

By its share, this clonotype is large. This chain joins TRBV29-1 and TRBJ2-1; D unresolved. V lost 2 bases, J lost 0 bases, and 20 bases lay in between. Germline CDR1 and CDR2: SQVTM and ANQGSEA. The CDR3 length is 18 residues. The CDR3 DNA sequence: TGCAGCGTTGAACGGTCCGGGCAGATAAGCAGCTCCTACAATGAGCAGTTCTTC. Translated, it gives CSVERSGQISSSYNEQFF.

By share of the sample, this clonotype is medium-sized. The genes are TRBV2 and TRBJ1-1; D possibly corresponds to TRBD1 (5 bases). The ends were cut back, 9 bases at V and 1 base at J, with 12 bases in the middle. The CDR3 length is 13 residues. CDR1 is SNHLY, CDR2 FYNNEI, per germline. CDR3 sequence: CASSGLQNTEAFF. The CDR3 DNA is TGTGCCAGTTCGGGACTCCAGAACACTGAAGCTTTCTTT.

By sample fraction, this clonotype is medium-sized. The chain links TRBV18 to TRBJ2-2; 7 bases fit TRBD1. Germline loops: CDR1 KGHSH, CDR2 LQKENI. The CDR3 has 17 residues. V was pared by 1 base and J by 0 bases, with 5 bases of the junction left unmatched. CDR3 coding DNA: TGTGCCAGCTCACCACAGAGAGGGGGCCCGAACACCGGGGAGCTGTTTTTT. The encoded protein is CASSPQRGGPNTGELFF.

Relative to its sample, this clonotype is medium-sized. V usage is TRBV7-9 and J usage is TRBJ1-3; TRBD1 aligns across 8 bases. With V trimmed by 4 bases and J by 0 bases, 5 bases remained unmatched. The CDR3 consists of 16 residues. The germline gives CDR1 SEHNR, CDR2 FQNEAQ (reference sequence). The CDR3 region is CASSSRQGSSGNTIYF. The CDR3 DNA sequence: TGTGCCAGCAGCTCTCGACAGGGGAGCTCTGGAAACACCATATATTTT.

By frequency in the sample, this clonotype is medium-sized. The chain links TRBV4-3 to TRBJ2-1, with D uncertain. Trimming shortened V by 4 bases and J by 0 bases, and 7 bases separated the two germline ends. The CDR3 totals 14 residues. Germline values: CDR1 LGHNA, CDR2 YSLEER. The CDR3 here is CASSPGISYNEQFF. CDR3 coding DNA: TGCGCCAGCAGCCCTGGCATCTCCTACAATGAGCAGTTCTTC.